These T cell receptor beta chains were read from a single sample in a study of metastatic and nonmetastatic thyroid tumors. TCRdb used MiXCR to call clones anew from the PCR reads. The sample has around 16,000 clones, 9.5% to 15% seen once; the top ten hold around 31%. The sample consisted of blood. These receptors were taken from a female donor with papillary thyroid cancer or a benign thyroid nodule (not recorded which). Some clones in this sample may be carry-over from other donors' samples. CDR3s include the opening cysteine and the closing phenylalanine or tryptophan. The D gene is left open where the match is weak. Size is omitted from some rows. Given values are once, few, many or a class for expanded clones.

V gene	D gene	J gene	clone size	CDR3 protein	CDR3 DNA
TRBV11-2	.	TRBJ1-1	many	CASTQSGFAGLVTEAFF	TGTGCCAGCACCCAGTCGGGTTTTGCAGGGCTGGTTACTGAAGCTTTCTTT
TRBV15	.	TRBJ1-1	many	CATSRQINTEAFF	TGTGCCACCAGCAGGCAGATTAACACTGAAGCTTTCTTT
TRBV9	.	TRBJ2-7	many	CASSVEARPVEQYF	TGTGCCAGCAGCGTAGAGGCGCGGCCGGTCGAGCAGTACTTC
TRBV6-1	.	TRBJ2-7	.	CASNMEGYEQYF	TGTGCCAGCAATATGGAGGGCTACGAGCAGTACTTC
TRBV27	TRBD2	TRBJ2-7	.	CASSSSGVDYEQYF	TGTGCCAGCAGTTCTAGCGGGGTTGACTACGAGCAGTACTTC
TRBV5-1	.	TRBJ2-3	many	CASSTKTSTDTQYF	TGCGCCAGCAGCACCAAAACTAGCACAGATACGCAGTATTTT
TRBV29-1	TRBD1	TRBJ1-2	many	CSVDRGQGSFGGYTF	TGCAGCGTCGACCGGGGACAGGGTTCCTTTGGGGGCTACACCTTC
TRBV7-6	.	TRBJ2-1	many	CAEIPNEQFF	TGTGCCGAAATACCCAATGAGCAGTTCTTC
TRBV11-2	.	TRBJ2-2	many	CASSLVAGELFF	TGTGCCAGCAGCTTAGTTGCCGGGGAGCTGTTTTTT
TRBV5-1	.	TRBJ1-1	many	CASSLKGDDEAFF	TGCGCCAGCAGCTTGAAGGGGGACGATGAAGCTTTCTTT
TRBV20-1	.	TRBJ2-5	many	CSAREDNQETQYF	TGCAGTGCTAGAGAGGACAACCAAGAGACCCAGTACTTC
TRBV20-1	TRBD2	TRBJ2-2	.	CSAKSGGETGELFF	TGTAGTGCTAAGAGCGGGGGGGAGACCGGGGAGCTGTTTTTT
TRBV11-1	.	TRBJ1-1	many	CASSPAGDITEAFF	TGTGCCAGCAGCCCAGCGGGGGACATCACTGAAGCTTTCTTT
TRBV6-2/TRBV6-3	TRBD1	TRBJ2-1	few	CASRLQGVGVLF	TGTGCCAGCAGGCTACAGGGGGTAGGGGTGCTCTTC
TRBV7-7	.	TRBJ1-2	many	CASSRTPGAHYGYTF	TGTGCTAGCAGCCGGACCCCTGGGGCCCACTATGGCTACACCTTC
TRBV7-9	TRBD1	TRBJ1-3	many	CASSRTGTGNTIYF	TGTGCCAGCAGCAGGACAGGGACTGGAAACACCATATATTTT
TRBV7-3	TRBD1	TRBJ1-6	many	CASSWDRDIGTLHF	TGTGCCAGCAGCTGGGACAGGGATATTGGGACCCTCCACTTT
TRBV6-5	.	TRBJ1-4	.	CASSFHPGGSEKLFF	TGTGCCAGCAGTTTCCATCCTGGGGGTAGCGAAAAACTGTTTTTT
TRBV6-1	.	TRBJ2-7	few	CASSEGRNYEQYF	TGTGCCAGCAGTGAGGGCAGAAACTACGAGCAGTACTTC
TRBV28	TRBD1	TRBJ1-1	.	CASSLTGTVNTEAFF	TGTGCCAGCAGTCTTACCGGGACAGTGAACACTGAAGCTTTCTTT
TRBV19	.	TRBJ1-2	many	CASSMIANYGYTF	TGTGCCAGTAGTATGATTGCAAACTATGGCTACACCTTC
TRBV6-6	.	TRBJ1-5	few	CAIMLYRDNQPQHF	TGTGCCATCATGTTATACAGGGACAATCAGCCCCAGCATTTT
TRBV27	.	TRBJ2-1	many	CASSIGERRGNEQFF	TGTGCCAGCAGTATCGGTGAGCGTAGGGGAAATGAGCAGTTCTTC
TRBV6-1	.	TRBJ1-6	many	CASSEVWGNSPLHF	TGTGCCAGCAGCGAGGTCTGGGGAAATTCACCCCTCCACTTT
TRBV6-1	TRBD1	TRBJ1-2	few	CASSQLPGQGLYGYTF	TGTGCCAGCAGTCAACTCCCGGGACAGGGGTTATATGGCTACACCTTC
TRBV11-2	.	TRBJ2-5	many	CASSSGLIQETQYF	TGTGCCAGCAGCTCCGGCCTGATCCAAGAGACCCAGTACTTC
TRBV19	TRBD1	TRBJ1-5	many	CASSRGQVGQPQHF	TGTGCCAGTAGTAGAGGACAGGTCGGGCAGCCCCAGCATTTT
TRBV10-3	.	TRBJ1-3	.	CAIGGRGNTGNTIYF	TGTGCCATCGGTGGGCGAGGGAACACTGGAAACACCATATATTTT
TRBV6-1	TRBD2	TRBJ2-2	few	CASSLGLAGTWELFF	TGTGCCAGTAGCCTTGGACTAGCGGGCACCTGGGAGCTGTTTTTT
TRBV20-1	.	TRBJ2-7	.	CSADPVGSSYEQYF	TGCAGTGCTGACCCCGTCGGGTCATCCTACGAGCAGTACTTC
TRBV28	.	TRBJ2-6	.	CVSSFFSGASVLTF	TGTGTCAGCAGTTTCTTCTCTGGGGCCAGCGTCCTGACTTTC
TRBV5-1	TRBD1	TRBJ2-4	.	CASSLTTTGTGQYF	TGCGCCAGCAGCTTGACAACGACCGGGACAGGACAGTACTTC
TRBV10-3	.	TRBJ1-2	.	CAISESGRSYGYTF	TGTGCCATCAGTGAGTCGGGCAGGTCCTATGGCTACACCTTC
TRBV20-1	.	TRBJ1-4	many	CSARYGPNEKLFF	TGCAGTGCTAGATACGGCCCTAATGAAAAACTGTTTTTT
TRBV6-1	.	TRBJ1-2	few	CASSSAETRWDGYTF	TGTGCCAGCAGCTCCGCCGAGACACGGTGGGATGGCTACACCTTC
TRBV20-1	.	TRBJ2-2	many	CSARGSTDTGELFF	TGCAGTGCTAGAGGTTCGACAGACACCGGGGAGCTGTTTTTT
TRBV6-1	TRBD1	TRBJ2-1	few	CASSEVPGQGRNEQFF	TGTGCCAGCAGTGAAGTTCCGGGACAGGGGCGGAATGAGCAGTTCTTC
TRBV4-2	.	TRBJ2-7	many	CASSQPGLNYEQYF	TGTGCCAGCAGCCAACCGGGACTCAACTACGAGCAGTACTTC
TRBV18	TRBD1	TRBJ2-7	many	CASSPSAGTGAYEQYF	TGTGCCAGCTCACCCTCGGCCGGGACAGGGGCCTACGAGCAGTACTTC
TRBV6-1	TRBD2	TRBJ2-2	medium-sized	CASSFQAGANTGELFF	TGTGCCAGCAGTTTCCAAGCGGGAGCGAACACCGGGGAGCTGTTTTTT
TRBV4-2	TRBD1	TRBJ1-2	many	CASSQGGTGYRYGYTF	TGTGCCAGCAGCCAAGGAGGGACAGGTTACAGGTATGGCTACACCTTC
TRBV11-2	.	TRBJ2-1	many	CASSLTSSYNEQFF	TGTGCCAGCAGCTTAACTAGCAGCTACAATGAGCAGTTCTTC
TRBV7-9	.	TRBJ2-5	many	CASSESGPQETQYF	TGTGCCAGCAGCGAATCGGGGCCCCAGGAGACCCAGTACTTC
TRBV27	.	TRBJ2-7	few	CASSRLRTYEQYF	TGTGCCAGTAGTAGACTCCGCACCTACGAGCAGTACTTC
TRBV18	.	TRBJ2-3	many	CASSRLENTDTQYF	TGTGCCAGCTCAAGACTGGAAAACACAGATACGCAGTATTTT